This TCR beta chain originates from a study of blood T cell repertoires in COVID-19. Method: immunoSEQ multiplex PCR; TCRdb's copy keeps in-frame clones and lacks some. Here the sample spans roughly 170,000 clones, about 85% being singletons. The V gene's germline CDR1 is LNHDA and CDR2 SQIVND (reference sequence). V was pared by 8 bases and J by 5 bases, with 3 bases of the junction left unmatched. The CDR3 sequence is 12 residues long. This clone occurred once. Material: PBMCs or T cells enriched from blood (not recorded which). The TCR comes from a woman aged 40 to 55 with acute COVID-19. The chain has TRBV19 and TRBJ1-2; 9 positions agree with TRBD1. CDR3 amino acids: CASQGQGYGYTF. The CDR3 nucleotides read TGTGCCAGTCAGGGACAGGGTTATGGCTACACCTTC. Complete variable domain (other parts from reference TRBV19 and TRBJ1-2): DGGITQSPKYLFRKEGQNVTLSCEQNLNHDAMYWYRQDPGQGLRLIYYSQIVNDFQKGDIAEGYSVSREKKESFPLTVTSAQKNPTAFYLCASQGQGYGYTFGSGTRLTVV.